Reported below is one T cell receptor beta chain. In this sample, this clonotype turned up many times. Its antigen is not yet known. The input lacks base qualities; no much larger clone sits a single base away. Synovial fluid samples were matched to blood samples from the same ankylosing spondylitis patients. The data were produced on an Illumina HiSeq 2500. TCR beta libraries were prepared by quantitative 5'-RACE with molecular barcodes. In the authors' own workflow: A new computational method based on a probabilistic model of VDJ rearrangement was used to identify disease-linked TCR variants. Using fastp at Q25 and MiXCR, TCRdb reprocessed the public reads and kept productive beta chains. Rows are combined by CDR3 protein, so each entry shows the most common genes and DNA. Clone size and V and J calls follow TCRdb, not the original study. For this sample there are roughly 60,000 distinct CDR3 sequences; around 6.5% appear just once. Together, the top ten hold 5% of the sample.

This sample stems from a study of CD8 T cells in ankylosing spondylitis listed by TCRdb under 2017. Background for the entire study: To find TCR variants linked to disease, the study profiled T cell receptor beta repertoires in ankylosing spondylitis patients and healthy donors. The full study cohort was made up of about two dozen ankylosing spondylitis patients and around 100 healthy donors. Samples of peripheral blood were taken, and for ankylosing spondylitis patients, synovial fluid was collected as well. Paper-wide results and their limitations: Some of the motif variants had been reported before in the synovial fluid and blood of reactive arthritis patients, a finding that suggests common disease-initiation mechanisms. The disease-linked clones were reported as significantly enriched in matched synovial fluid samples from ankylosing spondylitis patients. A TCR beta motif of about 8 highly homologous amino acid variants appeared characteristic of blood from ankylosing spondylitis patients. In peripheral blood, the disease-linked clones were found at relatively low frequencies and had a CD8+ phenotype.

The CDR3 contains 15 residues, cysteine and phenylalanine counted. The read is trimmed to its CDR3 DNA, 45 bases read in frame from base 1. Unmatched junction bases come to 11, with V trimmed by 3 bases and J by 9 bases. The germline V gene (reference sequence) sets CDR1 to DFQATT and CDR2 to SNEGSKA. Sequenced input: synovial fluid, either unsorted or a sorted T cell fraction (not recorded which). The receptor was isolated from a male donor with ankylosing spondylitis. The V and J genes are TRBV20-1 and TRBJ2-1, with 10 bases in between that match TRBD2. The CDR3 amino acid sequence is: CSASLGTSVSGEQFF. The DNA is as follows: TGCAGTGCTAGTCTTGGGACTAGCGTTTCGGGTGAGCAGTTCTTC.